The present entry profiles one TCR beta chain with its context. What it binds is unknown. This record belongs to a study of beta chain features in type 1 diabetes. The investigators reverse transcribed all of the isolated RNA, so they sequenced expressed TCRB transcripts. Clones were sequenced by immunoSEQ multiplex PCR, and TCRdb holds only the in-frame ones, with some missing. The sample carries 680,000 or so clones, around an eighth recorded once. Study-wide points: More deletions and fewer insertions at VDJ junctions were seen in type 1 diabetes patients. Shortening of TCRB CDR3s, moderate but significant, appeared in all four CD4+ subsets of Type 1 diabetes patients.

Sequencing was done on a sample of naive CD4+ T cells from blood. The sequence was collected from a man younger than 35 with type 1 diabetes.

Here the CDR3 DNA reads TGTGCCAGCAGCCGAACCGGGACCTCGAACACTGAAGCTTTCTTT. This codes for CASSRTGTSNTEAFF. The V call is TRBV5-4, the J call TRBJ1-1; a weak D match, TRBD1 (5 bases). Germline CDR1 and CDR2: SGHNT and YYREEE (reference sequence). V dropped 4 bases and J dropped 1 base, with 14 bases sitting between them. This CDR3 contains 15 residues.